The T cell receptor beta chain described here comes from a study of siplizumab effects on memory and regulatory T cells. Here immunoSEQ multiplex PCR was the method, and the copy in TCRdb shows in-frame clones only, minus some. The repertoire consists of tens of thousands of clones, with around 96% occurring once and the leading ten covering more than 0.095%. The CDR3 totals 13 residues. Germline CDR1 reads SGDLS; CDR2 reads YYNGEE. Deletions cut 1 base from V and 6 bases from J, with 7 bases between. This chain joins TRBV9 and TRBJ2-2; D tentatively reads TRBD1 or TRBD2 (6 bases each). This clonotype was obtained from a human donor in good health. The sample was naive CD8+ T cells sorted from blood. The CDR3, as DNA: TGTGCCAGCAGCGTAAGGGGGGCCGGGGAGCTGTTTTTT. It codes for CASSVRGAGELFF.